These T cell receptor beta chains were read from a single sample in a study of identical twins. TCRdb re-analysed the 5' RACE reads in MiXCR, keeping a single row per CDR3 protein. The sample comprises roughly 470,000 distinct CDR3 sequences, approximately 15% of which are singletons, and more than 0.8% rests with the top ten. A further study also used this sample, focusing on yellow fever vaccine responses in identical twins.

The sequencing input was CD4+ T cells sorted from blood. The source is a woman aged 18-35 years in good health. The CDR3 runs from the conserved cysteine through the conserved F or W. A D gene is named only where the DNA matches it firmly. Expanded clones get a size class; other rows say once, few or many, or leave the size out.

D | size | J | length | V | DNA | CDR3
NA | few | TRBJ2-1 | 17 | TRBV15 | TGTGCCACCAGCAGAGATCGAGTTAGCAGCGCCTACAATGAGCAGTTCTTC | CATSRDRVSSAYNEQFF
NA | NA | TRBJ1-1 | 13 | TRBV7-3 | TGTGCCAGCAGCTACGGTTCGGTCGCTGAAGCTTTCTTT | CASSYGSVAEAFF
TRBD2 | few | TRBJ2-7 | 16 | TRBV5-5 | TGTGCCAGCAGCTTGGCTGCAGCGGGAGATCTCTACGAGCAGTACTTC | CASSLAAAGDLYEQYF
NA | few | TRBJ1-2 | 14 | TRBV5-1 | TGCGCCAGCAGCTTAGGAAATTTTGACTATGGCTACACCTTC | CASSLGNFDYGYTF
NA | few | TRBJ2-1 | 13 | TRBV7-2 | TGTGCCAGCAGCCTACTAGATTTCAATGAGCAGTTCTTC | CASSLLDFNEQFF
NA | NA | TRBJ2-7 | 12 | TRBV7-8 | TGTGCCAGCAGCTTCGAGGGGAACGAGCAGTACTTC | CASSFEGNEQYF
TRBD2 | NA | TRBJ2-3 | 16 | TRBV20-1 | TGCAGTGCTAGACCCGTAGCGGGAGGGAGGACAGATACGCAGTATTTT | CSARPVAGGRTDTQYF
NA | many | TRBJ1-1 | 11 | TRBV28 | TGTGCCAGCAACCGTTACACTGAAGCTTTCTTT | CASNRYTEAFF
TRBD1 | NA | TRBJ1-1 | 14 | TRBV29-1 | TGCAGCGTTGAGGGGGACAGGCTTCCTACTGAAGCTTTCTTT | CSVEGDRLPTEAFF
TRBD1 | NA | TRBJ2-5 | 11 | TRBV6-2/TRBV6-3 | TGTGCCAGCAACAGGGGGGAGACCCAGTACTTC | CASNRGETQYF
TRBD2 | many | TRBJ2-2 | 16 | TRBV15 | TGTGCCACCAGCAGGTCCCGGGGGGCGAACACCGGGGAGCTGTTTTTT | CATSRSRGANTGELFF
TRBD1 | few | TRBJ2-1 | 16 | TRBV6-2/TRBV6-3 | TGTGCCAGCAGTTGGCCCGGGACAGGGGGCAGGGATGAGCAGTTCTTC | CASSWPGTGGRDEQFF
TRBD2 | NA | TRBJ2-3 | 13 | TRBV9 | TGTGCCAGTGGGGGGGGGAACACAGATACGCAGTATTTT | CASGGGNTDTQYF
TRBD1 | many | TRBJ1-5 | 14 | TRBV28 | TGTGCCAGCATGGACAGGGGAAATGACCAGCCCCAGCATTTT | CASMDRGNDQPQHF
NA | NA | TRBJ2-7 | 13 | TRBV28 | TGTGCCAGCAGTTTGGGCGGGGCAAGCGAGCAGTACTTC | CASSLGGASEQYF
TRBD1 | few | TRBJ1-1 | 15 | TRBV7-2 | TGTGCCAGCAGCTATGGGACAGGGGAAAACACTGAAGCTTTCTTT | CASSYGTGENTEAFF
NA | few | TRBJ2-5 | 15 | TRBV20-1 | TGCAGTGCTACAGTTCCCGGGACCAACCAAGAGACCCAGTACTTC | CSATVPGTNQETQYF
NA | few | TRBJ2-7 | 15 | TRBV7-8 | TGTGCCAGCAGCACCCGACAGCAAGGGTCCTACGAGCAGTACTTC | CASSTRQQGSYEQYF
TRBD1 | NA | TRBJ1-6 | 18 | TRBV7-8 | TGTGCCAGCAGCTTAGTGTTGTACAGGACAGGGGGTAATTCACCCCTCCACTTT | CASSLVLYRTGGNSPLHF
TRBD2 | few | TRBJ2-3 | 15 | TRBV20-1 | TGCAGTGCTAGAGATTCGGGAGGTGGCACAGATACGCAGTATTTT | CSARDSGGGTDTQYF
NA | NA | TRBJ2-5 | 16 | TRBV27 | TGTGCCAGCAGTTTACGGTCAGGGGGGACTCAAGAGACCCAGTACTTC | CASSLRSGGTQETQYF
NA | NA | TRBJ2-7 | 15 | TRBV24-1 | TGTGCCACCAGTGACCCCATGGGCGGGGACTACGAGCAGTACTTC | CATSDPMGGDYEQYF
NA | NA | TRBJ2-7 | 13 | TRBV2 | TGTGCCAGCAGTGAAAGACAGGGAGGGGAGCAGTACTTC | CASSERQGGEQYF
NA | many | TRBJ1-5 | 15 | TRBV12-3/TRBV12-4 | TGTGCCAGCAGGCGGATGGACGGAGATCAAGGGCCCCAGCATTTT | CASRRMDGDQGPQHF
NA | NA | TRBJ2-1 | 15 | TRBV14 | TGTGCCAGCAGCCACGCCGCAACCGGAGCGGGTGAGCAGTTCTTC | CASSHAATGAGEQFF
NA | few | TRBJ2-1 | 13 | TRBV12-3/TRBV12-4 | TGTGCCAGCAGTCCGACGGATTACAATGAGCAGTTCTTC | CASSPTDYNEQFF
NA | NA | TRBJ2-1 | 13 | TRBV5-1 | TGCGCCAGCAGGGACTCATCCAGCAATGAGCAGTTCTTC | CASRDSSSNEQFF
NA | few | TRBJ2-5 | 15 | TRBV20-1 | TGCAGTGCTCCCTCCCAGGGACCGCGGGTTGAGACCCAGTACTTC | CSAPSQGPRVETQYF
NA | few | TRBJ2-3 | 16 | TRBV18 | TGTGCCAGCTCACCAAAACCGGGACCAACAACAGATACGCAGTATTTT | CASSPKPGPTTDTQYF
NA | NA | TRBJ1-2 | 17 | TRBV3-1 | TGTGCCAGCAGCTTCATAATCAGAGACAGTTCCCGCTATGGCTACACCTTC | CASSFIIRDSSRYGYTF
NA | NA | TRBJ2-1 | 16 | TRBV20-1 | TGCAGTGCTAGAGATGGGGTAAGCAGGGCTGGCAATGAGCAGTTCTTC | CSARDGVSRAGNEQFF
NA | NA | TRBJ1-6 | 14 | TRBV11-2 | TGTGCCAGCAGCTTAGTTGGGCCTGGTTCACCCCTCCACTTT | CASSLVGPGSPLHF
TRBD2 | NA | TRBJ2-2 | 15 | TRBV12-3/TRBV12-4 | TGTGCCAGCAGTTTAGGGACTAGCGAAACCGGGGAGCTGTTTTTT | CASSLGTSETGELFF